This T cell receptor beta chain was captured in a study of T cells in Graves' hyperthyroidism and ophthalmopathy. The study, taken as a whole, reports: Most clonotypes expanded in the thyroid (above 0.001) were also present in blood.

This clonotype was observed a handful of times. The target antigen is unknown. The V end lost 4 bases, the J end lost 2 bases, and 7 bases lay between the germline ends. This CDR3 is built from 13 residues. Looked up from germline, CDR1 is SGHAT and CDR2 is FQNNGV. The TCR beta CDR3 regions underwent amplification using RNA transcripts as the source. Carried out on the TCR CDR3, a first-round RT-PCR used the HTBI primer set. TCRdb redid the calling of the multiplex PCR reads with MiXCR, one entry per CDR3 protein. The sample includes about 480,000 distinct CDR3 sequences, approximately 15% of them seen just once.

The sample taken for sequencing was blood. This TCR was recovered from a woman younger than 30 with Graves' hyperthyroidism. This chain joins TRBV11-2 and TRBJ2-3; D tentatively fits TRBD1 or TRBD2 (5 bases each). The DNA for the CDR3 is TGTGCCAGCAGCTGGGACGCCACAGATACGCAGTATTTT. It is translated as CASSWDATDTQYF.